The 20 T cell receptor beta chains listed next were all sequenced from one sample in a study of CD8+ T cells in alopecia areata. Sequencing templates came from extracted RNA that was reverse transcribed into cDNA. Measured with immunoSEQ multiplex PCR; TCRdb has only the in-frame clones, and not every one. The sample includes 200,000 to 250,000 clones, 64% seen only once; the top ten take 3.5% to 5%. Treatment described: oral pan-JAK inhibitor, 5-10 mg twice daily. The starting material was CD4+ T cells sorted from blood, obtained at week 4, from a patient treated with tofacitinib. Receptors were obtained from a human donor with alopecia areata.

This sequence joins TRBV15 and TRBJ1-5; perhaps TRBD1 as D (6 bases). The CDR3 spans 15 residues. CDR1 and CDR2 from the germline V gene are LNHNV and YYDKDF (reference sequence). Deletions cut 8 bases from V and 1 base from J, with 15 bases between. In DNA, the CDR3 is TGTGCCACCGGACACAGGGTCGGAAGCAATCAGCCCCAGCATTTT. It translates to CATGHRVGSNQPQHF.

The V call is TRBV25-1, the J call TRBJ2-3; D not resolved. V lost 0 bases and J lost 1, with 8 bases in between. CDR3 length equals 15 residues. Germline V gives CDR1 MGHDK, CDR2 SYGVNS. DNA of the CDR3: TGTGCCAGCAGTGAATATCCGGGCCGCACAGATACGCAGTATTTT. Protein: CASSEYPGRTDTQYF. Combining the CDR3 with reference TRBV25-1 and TRBJ2-3 gives the whole variable domain EADIYQTPRYLVIGTGKKITLECSQTMGHDKMYWYQQDPGMELHLIHYSYGVNSTEKGDLSSESTVSRIRTEHFPLTLESARPSHTSQYLCASSEYPGRTDTQYFGPGTRLTVL.

The chain employs TRBV7-2 and TRBJ1-6; D ambiguous. Trimming took off 2 bases at V and 5 bases at J, with 4 bases between the two ends. The germline V gene has CDR1 SGHTA and CDR2 FQGNSA. The CDR3 has 13 residues. DNA for the CDR3: TGTGCCAGCAGCTTAAGCAATAATTCACCCCTCCACTTT. Protein: CASSLSNNSPLHF.

This CDR3 is CASTRRQGGDEQYF. In DNA form, the CDR3 reads TGTGCCAGCACCCGGAGACAGGGAGGCGACGAGCAGTACTTC. This chain connects TRBV6-1 to TRBJ2-7; tentative D call: TRBD1 (7 bases). Germline CDR1 MNHNS, CDR2 SASEGT. CDR3 size: 14 residues. V lost 7 bases and J lost 5, with 18 bases in between.

The chain has TRBV4-1 and TRBJ2-3, with TRBD2 matching 16 bases. The CDR3 length is 18 residues. In germline, CDR1 is MGHRA, CDR2 YSYEKL. V dropped 1 base and J dropped 2; count of bases not matched to a gene: 3. CDR3 bases: TGCGCCAGCAGCCAAGCAGGGACTAGCGGGGGGGCCACAGATACGCAGTATTTT. Its protein product is CASSQAGTSGGATDTQYF.

V gene TRBV7-2 combines with J gene TRBJ2-5; D not certain. V lost 7 bases, J lost 2 bases, and 14 bases lay in between. Germline V gene data show CDR1 as SGHTA and CDR2 as FQGNSA. CDR3 size: 14 residues. CDR3 amino acids: CASTRPGLQETQYF. CDR3 coding DNA: TGTGCCAGCACCCGACCCGGGCTACAAGAGACCCAGTACTTC.

This clone showed up just a few times. The genes are TRBV15 and TRBJ1-5; unclear D gene. V lost 0 bases to trimming and J lost 2 bases, with 8 bases between them. Germline V gives CDR1 LNHNV, CDR2 YYDKDF (reference sequence). CDR3 size: 15 residues. The CDR3 reads CATSRDGSGNQPQHF. The CDR3 DNA reads TGTGCCACCAGCAGAGATGGCTCGGGCAATCAGCCCCAGCATTTT.

The chain is built from TRBV2 and TRBJ1-2; D is ambiguous. CDR1 and CDR2 from the germline V gene are SNHLY and FYNNEI. Trimming pared 9 bases from V and 4 bases from J, leaving 12 bases between. The CDR3 has 12 amino acids. The DNA of the CDR3 is TGTGCCAGTCACCCAGAGAGCTATGGCTACACCTTC. Encoded protein: CASHPESYGYTF.

This sequence joins TRBV9 and TRBJ2-1; TRBD2 matches 12 bases. CDR1 SGDLS and CDR2 YYNGEE come from the germline V gene. This CDR3 is 16 amino acids long. Trimming removed 3 bases from V and 2 bases from J; junction bases left unmatched: 3. CDR3 sequence (DNA): TGTGCCAGCAGCGGACGACTAGCGGGGGCCTACAATGAGCAGTTCTTC. Residues: CASSGRLAGAYNEQFF.

Only a few counts were recorded for this clone. The genes are TRBV27 and TRBJ2-1; D call uncertain. The CDR3 sequence is 16 residues long. Germline V CDR1 and CDR2: MNHEY, SMNVEV (reference sequence). The germline V and J ends were trimmed by 5 bases and 0 bases, with 14 bases remaining between them. The CDR3, as DNA: TGTGCCAGCAGTATCCGCATGCTGAGCTCCTACAATGAGCAGTTCTTC. It is translated as CASSIRMLSSYNEQFF.

This clone was detected a few times. This rearrangement joins TRBV4-2 to TRBJ2-1, with D possibly TRBD2 on 5 matching bases. Germline CDR1 is LGHNA and CDR2 is YNFKEQ. The ends were cut back, 1 base at V and 1 base at J, with 5 bases in the middle. This CDR3 comprises 14 residues. CDR3 amino acids: CASSQGLSYNEQFF. In nucleotides, the CDR3 is TGTGCCAGCAGCCAAGGACTATCCTACAATGAGCAGTTCTTC.

V gene TRBV14 combines with J gene TRBJ2-6; no clear D gene. CDR3 length equals 15 residues. Per the germline V gene, CDR1 is SGHDN and CDR2 is FVKESK. With 3 bases removed from V and 3 bases from J, the gap between germline ends came to 9 bases. CDR3 residues: CASSHRRSGANVLTF. The CDR3 DNA reads as TGTGCCAGCAGCCATAGACGCAGTGGGGCCAACGTCCTGACTTTC.

The table lists this clone with a few counts. This chain connects TRBV7-2 to TRBJ1-1, with D uncertain. This CDR3 has 15 amino acids. V lost 1 base and J lost 4, with 13 bases in between. Germline V gene data show CDR1 as SGHTA and CDR2 as FQGNSA. CDR3 in amino acids: CASSLESRVGTEAFF. CDR3 nucleotide sequence: TGTGCCAGCAGCTTAGAGTCAAGGGTCGGCACTGAAGCTTTCTTT.

The CDR3 DNA reads as TGTGCCAGCAGCTTGAGCGTCGTGGCTTTCTTT. Translation: CASSLSVVAFF. The genes are TRBV7-3 and TRBJ1-1; D is undetermined. The CDR3 totals 11 residues. Trimming pared 3 bases from V and 11 bases from J, leaving 10 bases between. Germline CDR1 is SGHTA and CDR2 is FQGTGA.

The J gene is TRBJ2-7, the V gene TRBV5-4, with 9 bases matching TRBD1. The CDR3 spans 16 residues. The junction had 5 bases not matched to a gene; V was cut back by 0 bases and J by 1 base. The germline V gene has CDR1 SGHNT and CDR2 YYREEE (reference sequence). CDR3 DNA: TGTGCCAGCAGCTTGGGTCCGGGACAGGGTTCCTACGAGCAGTACTTC. Amino acid sequence: CASSLGPGQGSYEQYF.

The rearrangement links TRBV29-1 to TRBJ1-1; possible D gene TRBD1, 6 bases. This CDR3 region has 14 residues. Trimming pared 3 bases from V and 4 bases from J, leaving 15 bases between. CDR1 is SQVTM and CDR2 is ANQGSEA in the germline V gene. The CDR3 region is CSVEHTGLGTEAFF. The CDR3 DNA sequence: TGCAGCGTTGAGCATACAGGGTTGGGCACTGAAGCTTTCTTT.

Comments on this clone: One junction end disagrees with the germline gene, perhaps due to a read error. Different DNA sequences within this sample yield the same CDR3. The rearrangement uses TRBV7-7 and TRBJ2-1; D not certain. The CDR3 runs to 13 residues. Germline CDR1 reads SSHAT; CDR2 reads FNYEAQ (reference sequence). DNA of the CDR3: TGTGCTAGCAGCTTAGATTCCCACAATGAGCAGTTCTTC. Its translation: CASSLDSHNEQFF.

The CDR3 loop reads CASSKQGTDTQYF. For the CDR3, the DNA is TGCGCCAGCAGCAAACAGGGAACAGATACGCAGTATTTT. The rearrangement links TRBV5-1 to TRBJ2-3, with D possibly matching TRBD1 (6 bases). CDR3 size: 13 residues. V lost 4 bases to trimming and J lost 3 bases, with 9 bases between them. The germline V gene encodes CDR1 SGHRS and CDR2 YFSETQ. The whole variable domain, remainder taken from reference TRBV5-1 and TRBJ2-3, is KAGVTQTPRYLIKTRGQQVTLSCSPISGHRSVSWYQQTPGQGLQFLFEYFSETQRNKGNFPGRFSGRQFSNSRSEMNVSTLELGDSALYLCASSKQGTDTQYFGPGTRLTVL.

This clone showed up just a few times. V gene TRBV10-3 combines with J gene TRBJ1-1, with D possibly matching TRBD1 (6 bases). V was trimmed by 6 bases and J by 7 bases, leaving 9 bases between them. The length of the CDR3 is 11 residues. Germline assignment: CDR1 ENHRY and CDR2 SYGVKD. The CDR3 DNA is TGTGCCATCAGCATACAGGGTGAAGCTTTCTTT. As protein: CAISIQGEAFF.

The chain is built from TRBV7-9 and TRBJ1-4; 10 nucleotides align to TRBD1. CDR3 size: 15 residues. V was clipped by 5 bases and J by 6 bases; unmatched bases: 6. CDR1 and CDR2 from the germline V gene are SEHNR and FQNEAQ (reference sequence). The CDR3 DNA reads TGTGCCAGCAGCCCGGCCGGGACAGGGGATGAAAAACTGTTTTTT. This encodes CASSPAGTGDEKLFF.